This T cell receptor beta chain was profiled in a study of blood T cells in healthy people across ages. The CDR3 contains 14 residues. Trimming at V came to 7 bases and at J to 2 bases, leaving 7 bases not matched to a gene. Germline V gene data show CDR1 as SNHLY and CDR2 as FYNNEI. As concerns this clonotype: Its specificity is not known.

Study-wide findings and caveats: Bulk PBMC profiling left naive and antigen-experienced comparisons inconclusive.

A sample-barcoded 5' primer and a J-beta primer mix were used in a second PCR of roughly 7 to 11 cycles. MiXCR was run by TCRdb on the 5' RACE reads, yielding one entry per CDR3 protein. The data contain over 500,000 distinct CDR3 sequences, approximately 26% of them singletons. In addition, the sample was reused for a study of T cells of mothers and their children. That study adds: Related pairs of mothers and children showed slightly higher, non-significant overlap versus unrelated pairs.

The origin of this receptor is a boy aged 2 to 9 in good health. The specimen sequenced was blood. V usage is TRBV2 and J usage is TRBJ2-7; 8 bases are shared with TRBD2. The CDR3 DNA reads TGTGCCAGCAAGGGGCAGCGGGGGCCCTACGAGCAGTACTTC. It yields the protein CASKGQRGPYEQYF. Full variable domain (outside the CDR3, taken from reference TRBV2 and TRBJ2-7): EPEVTQTPSHQVTQMGQEVILRCVPISNHLYFYWYRQILGQKVEFLVSFYNNEISEKSEIFDDQFSVERPDGSNFTLKIRSTKLEDSAMYFCASKGQRGPYEQYFGPGTRLTVT.